This passage covers 18 T cell receptor beta chains from one sample sequenced in a study of shared clonotypes between healthy human individuals. Assay: immunoSEQ multiplex PCR; the TCRdb copy retains only in-frame clones and omits some. This sample has 740,000 or so clones, with around four fifths found just once. What was sequenced was memory CD4+ T cells sorted from blood. Documented subset: CD45RA-negative fraction. The receptors here all came from a woman aged 30 to 39 in good health.

This clone appeared a few times. V is TRBV15 and J is TRBJ2-5; TRBD1 is a possible D gene (6 bases). The J call may be faulty, since TRBJ2-7 better matches the DNA end. The germline V gene encodes CDR1 LNHNV and CDR2 YYDKDF (reference sequence). This CDR3 comprises 16 residues. For the CDR3, the DNA is TGTGCCACCAGCAGATTAACAGGGACGAAGGCCTACGAGCAGTACTTC. Its protein is CATSRLTGTKAYEQYF.

The chain uses TRBV5-6 and TRBJ2-2; TRBD1 aligns across 8 bases. Germline V CDR1 and CDR2: SGHDT, YYEEEE. The CDR3 is 16 amino acids. V shed 1 base, J shed 4 bases, and the junction held 6 bases outside the gene matches. The CDR3 reads CASSLNRGSFTGELFF. CDR3 in DNA: TGTGCCAGCAGCTTGAACAGGGGGTCCTTCACCGGGGAGCTGTTTTTT. The full variable domain, its missing parts supplied by reference TRBV5-6 and TRBJ2-2, is DAGVTQSPTHLIKTRGQQVTLRCSPKSGHDTVSWYQQALGQGPQFIFQYYEEEERQRGNFPDRFSGHQFPNYSSELNVNALLLGDSALYLCASSLNRGSFTGELFFGEGSRLTVL.

This clone was seen only once. An end of the junction differs from the germline gene, which may be a read error. Other DNA sequences in this specimen translate into the identical CDR3. The chain has TRBV5-1 and TRBJ2-1, with D possibly matching TRBD2 (5 bases). CDR1 is SGHRS, CDR2 YFSETQ, per germline. The CDR3 loop spans 15 amino acids. The CDR3 coding sequence is TGCGCCAGCAGCTTGAGCAGCGGCTCCTACGATGAGCAGTTCTTC. Protein sequence: CASSLSSGSYDEQFF.

The chain uses TRBV28 and TRBJ2-7, with 7 bases that match TRBD1. V was pared by 9 bases and J by 0 bases, with 5 bases of the junction left unmatched. From germline, CDR1 is MDHEN and CDR2 SYDVKM. There are 13 residues in the CDR3. This chain's CDR3 is CARQGQNSYEQYF. CDR3 bases: TGTGCCAGACAGGGACAGAACTCCTACGAGCAGTACTTC.

The J gene is TRBJ2-1, the V gene TRBV7-9; no definite D call. There are 13 residues in the CDR3. Trimming cost V 6 bases and J 1 base, with 7 bases left between them. CDR1 and CDR2 (germline): SEHNR, FQNEAQ (reference sequence). The chain's CDR3 is CASRVGSYNEQFF. DNA for the CDR3: TGTGCCAGCAGAGTCGGGTCCTACAATGAGCAGTTCTTC.

As regards this clone: The DNA is omitted, as the CDR3 cannot be located on it reliably, and the CDR3 follows TCRdb's listing. The V and J genes are TRBV7-8 and TRBJ1-1; the table's D call TRBD1 went unverified against the DNA. The CDR3 length is 14 residues, termini included. Germline V gene sequence: CDR1 SGHVS, CDR2 FQNEAQ. CDR3 in amino acids: CASSLVGQGAPGFF.

The chain uses TRBV7-2 and TRBJ2-5; D ambiguous. The CDR3 contains 14 residues. Looked up from germline, CDR1 is SGHTA and CDR2 is FQGNSA. With 2 bases removed from V and 0 bases from J, the gap between germline ends came to 7 bases. CDR3: CASSLSRNQETQYF. CDR3 nucleotide sequence: TGTGCCAGCAGCTTATCCCGAAACCAAGAGACCCAGTACTTC.

This clone appeared a few times. The genes are TRBV5-6 and TRBJ2-3; no definite D call. This CDR3 is 12 amino acids long. Trimming removed 4 bases from V and 2 bases from J, with 5 bases in between. The germline CDR1 and CDR2 sequences are SGHDT and YYEEEE. Here the CDR3 DNA reads TGTGCCAGCAGCCAGGACACAGATACGCAGTATTTT. This gives the protein CASSQDTDTQYF.

This clone has ten or more counts. The chain uses TRBV28 and TRBJ1-4; unclear D gene. The CDR3 totals 16 residues. V lost 1 base, J lost 0 bases, and 9 bases lay in between. Germline CDR1 and CDR2: MDHEN and SYDVKM. The CDR3 here is CASSLFVSATNEKLFF. The DNA for the CDR3 is TGTGCCAGCAGTTTATTTGTGTCAGCAACTAATGAAAAACTGTTTTTT.

The genes are TRBV4-1 and TRBJ2-2; D call uncertain. Trimming removed 1 base at V and 1 base at J, with 4 bases between. Germline-derived CDR1 and CDR2 are MGHRA and YSYEKL. This CDR3 is 14 amino acids long. In DNA form, the CDR3 reads TGCGCCAGCAGCCAAGTCGGGAACACCGGGGAGCTGTTTTTT. Its translation is CASSQVGNTGELFF.

This sequence joins TRBV6-5 and TRBJ1-5, with 9 bases matching TRBD1. The CDR3 extends over 15 amino acids. Trimming at V came to 6 bases and at J to 7 bases, leaving 10 bases not matched to a gene. Germline loops: CDR1 MNHEY, CDR2 SVGAGI. CDR3: CASRPRGTGLQPQHF. Written as DNA, the CDR3 is TGTGCCAGCAGGCCGCGAGGGACAGGGCTCCAGCCCCAGCATTTT.

This clone has only a few counts. V usage is TRBV27 and J usage is TRBJ2-2; TRBD1 matches 10 bases. V gave up 5 bases and J gave up 0 bases; unmatched junction bases: 15. Germline V gene lookup returns CDR1 MNHEY and CDR2 SMNVEV (reference sequence). This CDR3 is built from 20 residues. The DNA of the CDR3 is TGTGCCAGCAGTCACCGGACAGGGGGGTTCGCGGGTTCGAACACCGGGGAGCTGTTTTTT. This codes for CASSHRTGGFAGSNTGELFF.

The V call is TRBV5-4, the J call TRBJ2-6; 10 bases are shared with TRBD1. Trimming removed 5 bases from V and 0 bases from J; junction bases left unmatched: 5. CDR1 SGHNT and CDR2 YYREEE come from the germline V gene (reference sequence). This CDR3 contains 17 residues. The CDR3 bases are TGTGCCAGCAGGATCGGGACAGGGGTCTCTGGGGCCAACGTCCTGACTTTC. Translated: CASRIGTGVSGANVLTF.

This clone has only one observation. The J gene is TRBJ1-1, the V gene TRBV2; TRBD1 aligns across 8 bases. The germline gives CDR1 SNHLY, CDR2 FYNNEI. CDR3 length equals 13 residues. The junction had 4 bases not matched to a gene; V was cut back by 6 bases and J by 4 bases. The CDR3 is CASRDRDFTEAFF. CDR3 DNA sequence: TGTGCCAGCAGGGACAGGGATTTCACTGAAGCTTTCTTT.

This clone was observed a few times. V usage is TRBV27 and J usage is TRBJ2-1; D might be TRBD2 (5 bases). In germline, CDR1 is MNHEY, CDR2 SMNVEV (reference sequence). CDR3 length: 16 residues. The ends were cut back, 5 bases at V and 0 bases at J, with 14 bases in the middle. The CDR3 DNA sequence: TGTGCCAGCAGTCCCGTGGAGGCAAGCTCCTACAATGAGCAGTTCTTC. This codes for CASSPVEASSYNEQFF.

This clone appeared a few times. The CDR3 DNA sequence: TGTGCCAGCAGCTTTTTTCTGGCTAGCGGGAGCCTTCATTACGAGCAGTACTTC. Its protein product is CASSFFLASGSLHYEQYF. This chain connects TRBV5-6 to TRBJ2-7; 10 nucleotides align to TRBD2. V lost 2 bases and J lost 4; bases outside the gene matches: 15. Germline V gives CDR1 SGHDT, CDR2 YYEEEE. The CDR3 totals 18 residues.

The genes are TRBV6-1 and TRBJ2-2; tentative D call: TRBD1 (5 bases). The CDR3 covers 15 residues. Germline lookup yields CDR1 MNHNS and CDR2 SASEGT. V was cut by 1 base and J by 7 bases, with 13 bases left in between. The CDR3 coding sequence is TGTGCCAGCAGTGAAGTCAGGGTGAAAGGCGGGGAGCTGTTTTTT. Translating it yields CASSEVRVKGGELFF.

The rearrangement uses TRBV5-1 and TRBJ2-7; TRBD2 is a possible D gene (6 bases). This CDR3 spans 15 amino acids. V gave up 3 bases and J gave up 6 bases, with 19 bases separating them. Germline CDR1 and CDR2: SGHRS and YFSETQ. CDR3 in amino acids: CASSWQGGESGEQYF. CDR3 nucleotide sequence: TGCGCCAGCAGCTGGCAGGGCGGGGAATCGGGCGAGCAGTACTTC.